The 22 T cell receptor beta chains given below trace back to one sample, sequenced in a study of blood T cell repertoires in COVID-19. Method: immunoSEQ multiplex PCR; TCRdb's copy keeps in-frame clones and lacks some. This sample has about 440,000 clones; about 89% occur once, and the top ten carry roughly 4%. The sample was peripheral blood. The receptors here all came from a woman aged 25 to 39 with acute or convalescent COVID-19.

This clone has just one count. The chain combines TRBV28 with TRBJ2-5; 13 bases fit TRBD2. V gave up 4 bases and J gave up 6 bases; unmatched junction bases: 5. The germline V gene has CDR1 MDHEN and CDR2 SYDVKM. The CDR3 runs 15 residues. The CDR3 DNA reads as TGTGCCAGCAGTTGGACTAGCGGGGGAAGGAAGACCCAGTACTTC. Residues: CASSWTSGGRKTQYF.

J is TRBJ2-6 and V is TRBV13, with 12 bases aligning to TRBD1. V gave up 3 bases and J gave up 2 bases; unmatched junction bases: 8. This CDR3 has 19 amino acids. Germline lookup yields CDR1 PRHDT and CDR2 FYEKMQ (reference sequence). CDR3 in DNA: TGTGCCAGCAGCTTGCCCCCGGGACAGGGGGCCGCTGGGGCCAACGTCCTGACTTTC. Translated: CASSLPPGQGAAGANVLTF. Looking up the rest from reference TRBV13 and TRBJ2-6 gives the full variable domain: AAGVIQSPRHLIKEKRETATLKCYPIPRHDTVYWYQQGPGQDPQFLISFYEKMQSDKGSIPDRFSAQQFSDYHSELNMSSLELGDSALYFCASSLPPGQGAAGANVLTFGAGSRLTVL.

This chain uses TRBV6-5 with TRBJ2-1; 7 bases fit TRBD1. Per the germline V gene, CDR1 is MNHEY and CDR2 is SVGAGI. This CDR3 is built from 15 residues. V lost 4 bases to trimming and J lost 0 bases; unmatched junction nucleotides: 3. CDR3 protein: CASSSGGSSYNEQFF. CDR3 in DNA: TGTGCCAGCAGTTCAGGGGGTAGCTCCTACAATGAGCAGTTCTTC.

This clone was seen once. The genes are TRBV13 and TRBJ2-7; 9 nucleotides match TRBD1. From germline, CDR1 is PRHDT and CDR2 FYEKMQ (reference sequence). This CDR3 spans 15 amino acids. Germline trimming cut 0 bases from V and 5 bases from J; bases unmatched to any gene: 5. CDR3 in DNA: TGTGCCAGCAGCTTAGGGACAGGGGGAAGAAACGAGCAGTACTTC. Its translation: CASSLGTGGRNEQYF.

J is TRBJ1-1 and V is TRBV11-2, with D unclear. CDR3 size: 13 residues. Germline assignment: CDR1 SGHAT and CDR2 FQNNGV. The ends were cut back, 2 bases at V and 1 base at J, with 5 bases in the middle. The CDR3 region is CASSLPENTEAFF. As DNA, the CDR3 is TGTGCCAGCAGCTTACCAGAGAACACTGAAGCTTTCTTT.

CDR3 amino acids: CASSMPGTGAQPQHF. For the CDR3, the DNA is TGTGCCAGCAGCATGCCAGGGACAGGGGCTCAGCCCCAGCATTTT. This chain links TRBV21-1 with TRBJ1-5; TRBD1 reflects the table's D call only, with no check against the DNA. TRBV21-1 is designated a pseudogene. CDR3 length: 15 residues.

This clone occurred once. The chain carries TRBV29-1 and TRBJ2-7, with TRBD2 identical over 9 bases. In germline, CDR1 is SQVTM, CDR2 ANQGSEA. With V trimmed by 6 bases and J by 5 bases, 11 bases remained unmatched. The CDR3 is 14 residues long. The CDR3 sequence: CSVRRGGSGNEQYF. Here the CDR3 DNA reads TGCAGCGTGCGGCGGGGGGGATCTGGCAACGAGCAGTACTTC.

V is TRBV6-5 and J is TRBJ2-1; a possible D gene is TRBD1 (6 bases). The CDR3 loop spans 12 amino acids. From germline, CDR1 is MNHEY and CDR2 SVGAGI. V dropped 2 bases and J dropped 13 bases, with 12 bases sitting between them. The CDR3 coding sequence is TGTGCCAGCAGTTACAACAGGGTAAATCAGTTCTTC. Its translation: CASSYNRVNQFF.

This clone was recorded only once. The gene calls are TRBV6-5 and TRBJ2-5, with TRBD1 matching 9 bases. Per the germline V gene, CDR1 is MNHEY and CDR2 is SVGAGI. The CDR3 spans 15 residues. V was pared by 7 bases and J by 6 bases, with 12 bases of the junction left unmatched. CDR3 residues: CASKTGQGTGQTQYF. Written as DNA, the CDR3 is TGTGCCAGCAAGACGGGACAGGGTACGGGACAGACCCAGTACTTC.

This clone was seen only once. J is TRBJ1-5 and V is TRBV20-1; D is unresolved. CDR1 and CDR2 from the germline V gene are DFQATT and SNEGSKA (reference sequence). This CDR3 spans 12 amino acids. Trimming left V 3 bases short and J 0 bases short, with 3 bases between. The CDR3 protein is CSASYSNQPQHF. CDR3 DNA sequence: TGCAGTGCTAGTTATAGCAATCAGCCCCAGCATTTT.

This clone occurred once. This rearrangement joins TRBV28 to TRBJ2-1; no clear D. Germline CDR1 reads MDHEN; CDR2 reads SYDVKM. Trimming pared 5 bases from V and 0 bases from J, leaving 11 bases between. CDR3 length equals 15 residues. The CDR3 DNA reads as TGTGCCAGCAGTACCCTCGACTCCTCCTACAATGAGCAGTTCTTC. It translates to CASSTLDSSYNEQFF.

This chain connects TRBV2 to TRBJ2-7; 14 bases map to TRBD2. The CDR3 is made up of 14 amino acids. Trimming at V came to 6 bases and at J to 6 bases, leaving 4 bases not matched to a gene. The germline V gene encodes CDR1 SNHLY and CDR2 FYNNEI. CDR3 nucleotide sequence: TGTGCCAGCAGGGGGACTAGCGGGGGCTCCGAGCAGTACTTC. Protein product: CASRGTSGGSEQYF.

J is TRBJ2-5 and V is TRBV5-4; 8 bases are a match to TRBD2. Germline V gives CDR1 SGHNT, CDR2 YYREEE (reference sequence). J lost 3 bases, V lost 0 bases, and 7 bases had no gene match. This CDR3 contains 16 residues. This chain's CDR3 is CASSLVDGGDKETQYF. For the CDR3, the DNA is TGTGCCAGCAGCTTGGTTGACGGGGGGGATAAAGAGACCCAGTACTTC.

J is TRBJ1-3 and V is TRBV3-1 (or the pseudogene TRBV3-2); D not resolved. Germline values: CDR1 LGHDT, CDR2 YNNKEL (reference sequence). The V and J ends lost 4 bases and 8 bases respectively, with 9 bases between them. The CDR3 has 12 amino acids. CDR3 DNA: TGTGCCAGCAGCCCCTCCCGAGACACCATATATTTT. Translated: CASSPSRDTIYF.

The rearrangement joins TRBV4-1 to TRBJ2-4; TRBD2 matches at 8 bases. The V segment lost 4 bases and the J segment 8 bases; nucleotides outside the gene matches: 10. This CDR3 is 15 amino acids long. CDR1 is MGHRA, CDR2 YSYEKL, per germline. CDR3 loop: CASSRTGGRGYIQYF. CDR3 DNA sequence: TGCGCCAGCAGCCGCACGGGGGGGAGGGGATACATTCAGTACTTC.

This chain links TRBV30 with TRBJ1-1; 9 nucleotides match TRBD1. The CDR3 length is 13 residues. Germline V gene sequence: CDR1 GTSNPN, CDR2 SVGIG (reference sequence). Losses at the gene ends were 3 bases for V and 8 bases for J; bases not matched to a gene: 7. The CDR3 coding sequence is TGTGCCTGGAGCAAGACAGGGGGACTAGAAGCTTTCTTT. Translated, it gives CAWSKTGGLEAFF.

The chain joins TRBV5-1 to TRBJ1-1; no reliable D call. Germline CDR1 and CDR2: SGHRS and YFSETQ. The CDR3 length is 15 residues. Trimming removed 0 bases from V and 3 bases from J, with 12 bases in between. Here the CDR3 reads CASSLAPQSDTEAFF. The CDR3 coding sequence is TGCGCCAGCAGCTTGGCTCCTCAATCGGACACTGAAGCTTTCTTT.

The genes are TRBV11-2 and TRBJ2-1; 11 bases fit TRBD2. CDR1 is SGHAT, CDR2 FQNNGV, per germline. V lost 7 bases, J lost 10 bases, and 9 bases stayed unmatched. The CDR3 extends over 14 amino acids. The CDR3 region has the DNA TGTGCCAGCAACGTAGCGGGGGGGCATGGCGAGCAGTTCTTC. Protein sequence: CASNVAGGHGEQFF.

The V call is TRBV5-4, the J call TRBJ1-3, with D hard to call. Germline-derived CDR1 and CDR2 are SGHNT and YYREEE (reference sequence). The CDR3 is made up of 14 amino acids. V was shortened by 0 bases and J by 1 base, with 5 bases between the two germline ends. The DNA for the CDR3 is TGTGCCAGCAGCTTGGCCAGATCTGGAAACACCATATATTTT. Amino acids: CASSLARSGNTIYF.

This clone was recorded once. The chain couples TRBV5-1 to TRBJ2-2; 7 bases align to TRBD1. V lost 0 bases, J lost 5 bases, and 10 bases stayed unmatched. CDR3 size: 17 residues. In germline, CDR1 is SGHRS, CDR2 YFSETQ. The CDR3 DNA sequence: TGCGCCAGCAGCTTGGGACAGGGCGAAGGATGGACCGGGGAGCTGTTTTTT. This gives the protein CASSLGQGEGWTGELFF.

The chain recombines TRBV5-8 with TRBJ1-1; D is perhaps TRBD1 (6 bases). Germline V CDR1 and CDR2: SGHTS, YDEGEE. V lost 0 bases and J lost 1, with 16 bases in between. There are 17 residues in the CDR3. The CDR3 DNA reads TGTGCCAGCAGCTTGGCCAGGGGTCCGTGGAAGAACACTGAAGCTTTCTTT. It codes for CASSLARGPWKNTEAFF.

The rearrangement joins TRBV6-4 to TRBJ1-1, with TRBD1 matching over 9 bases. The CDR3 has 14 residues. Germline V gene data show CDR1 as MRHNA and CDR2 as SNTAGT. V dropped 5 bases and J dropped 6; count of bases not matched to a gene: 7. The CDR3 loop is CASSTGGERAEAFF. Here the CDR3 DNA reads TGTGCCAGCAGTACAGGGGGCGAAAGGGCTGAAGCTTTCTTT.